The 6 T cell receptor beta chains given below trace back to one sample, sequenced in a study of OX40 agonist ivuxolimab in advanced cancers. Method: immunoSEQ multiplex PCR; TCRdb's copy keeps in-frame clones and lacks some. The sample has about 41,000 clones, about 87% seen once. The source material was CD4+ or CD8+ T cells sorted from blood, sampled in a trial of the OX40 agonist ivuxolimab. These receptors were taken from an adult with an advanced solid tumor such as melanoma, head and neck, liver or kidney cancer.

Turning to this clone: This may come from a read error, since a much larger clone is one base off. At the DNA level, this CDR3 is encoded by other sequences in the same sample as well. This chain uses TRBV7-9 with TRBJ2-7, with D maybe TRBD1 (6 bases). The germline V gene encodes CDR1 SEHNR and CDR2 FQNEAQ (reference sequence). Trimming took off 1 base at V and 6 bases at J, with 7 bases between the two ends. The CDR3 sequence is 12 residues long. CDR3 DNA sequence: TGTGCCAGCAGCTTAGGCAGGGGCGAGCAGTACTTC. As protein: CASSLGRGEQYF.

This clone occurred a few times. The chain recombines TRBV7-9 with TRBJ1-5; D is unclear. The CDR3 contains 13 residues. Germline V gene data show CDR1 as SEHNR and CDR2 as FQNEAQ (reference sequence). V lost 8 bases to trimming and J lost 0 bases, with 8 bases between them. CDR3 bases: TGTGCCAGCGAAGCGGATAGCAATCAGCCCCAGCATTTT. It encodes CASEADSNQPQHF.

This clone was counted a few times. J is TRBJ1-2 and V is TRBV4-2; D gene uncertain. V lost 6 bases, J lost 3 bases, and 17 bases lay in between. This CDR3 is 15 amino acids long. CDR1 is LGHNA, CDR2 YNFKEQ, per germline. CDR3 DNA sequence: TGTGCCAGCAGTCAGAATTTCGGAGCAGACTATGGCTACACCTTC. The encoded protein is CASSQNFGADYGYTF.

This chain joins TRBV4-1 and TRBJ1-5; tentatively, D is TRBD1 (5 bases). V lost 2 bases and J lost 4, with 12 bases in between. This CDR3 region has 15 residues. Germline CDR1 MGHRA, CDR2 YSYEKL. In DNA form, the CDR3 reads TGCGCCAGCAGCCAAAGGGACGCGACAAATCAGCCCCAGCATTTT. The encoded protein is CASSQRDATNQPQHF.

The rearrangement links TRBV9 to TRBJ1-6; tentative D call: TRBD1 (6 bases). The germline CDR1 and CDR2 sequences are SGDLS and YYNGEE. CDR3 length: 16 amino acids. Trimming left V 0 bases short and J 5 bases short, with 12 bases between. The CDR3 here is CASSVGPGDNNSPLHF. The CDR3 coding sequence is TGTGCCAGCAGCGTAGGGCCAGGGGACAATAATTCACCCCTCCACTTT.

The rearrangement joins TRBV11-1 to TRBJ1-2; 8 nucleotides agree with TRBD1. Germline CDR1 and CDR2: SGHAT and FQDESV (reference sequence). V was clipped by 3 bases and J by 2 bases; unmatched bases: 2. The CDR3 sequence is 14 residues long. The CDR3 region is CASSLNRGNYGYTF. DNA of the CDR3: TGTGCCAGCAGCTTGAACAGGGGGAACTATGGCTACACCTTC.